The sequence of this T cell receptor (beta chain) was determined in a study of T cell repertoires in cytomegalovirus infection. Background on the study: It was the public TCR beta signatures that indicated both CMV infection and matching HLA type. Study-level findings and limits: Clonotype analysis showed dominance of the ex vivo response by HLA-C-restricted CMV-specific TCR beta clonotypes. Cumulative frequency (of public TCR beta family members) identified carriers of CMV plus the relevant HLA.

TCRdb re-derived calls from the reads in MiXCR, one entry per CDR3 protein. The table lists 250,000 or so distinct CDR3 sequences, about 17% of them singletons. CDR3 size: 21 residues. Germline CDR1 SEHNR, CDR2 FQNEAQ (reference sequence). Trimming stripped 5 bases from V and 4 bases from J, with 36 bases between. This clonotype was found many times. Its antigen is unidentified. The TCR originated in a human donor in good health (CMV status not recorded). Some clones in this sample may be carry-over from other donors' samples. The chain uses TRBV7-9 and TRBJ2-7; D call uncertain. The sequenced sample consisted of CD8+ T cells from PBMCs. CDR3 in amino acids: CASSGEGWRVDRKPGIYEQYF. DNA of the CDR3: TGTGCCAGCAGCGGGGAAGGATGGCGAGTGGATCGGAAACCCGGAATTTACGAGCAGTACTTC.